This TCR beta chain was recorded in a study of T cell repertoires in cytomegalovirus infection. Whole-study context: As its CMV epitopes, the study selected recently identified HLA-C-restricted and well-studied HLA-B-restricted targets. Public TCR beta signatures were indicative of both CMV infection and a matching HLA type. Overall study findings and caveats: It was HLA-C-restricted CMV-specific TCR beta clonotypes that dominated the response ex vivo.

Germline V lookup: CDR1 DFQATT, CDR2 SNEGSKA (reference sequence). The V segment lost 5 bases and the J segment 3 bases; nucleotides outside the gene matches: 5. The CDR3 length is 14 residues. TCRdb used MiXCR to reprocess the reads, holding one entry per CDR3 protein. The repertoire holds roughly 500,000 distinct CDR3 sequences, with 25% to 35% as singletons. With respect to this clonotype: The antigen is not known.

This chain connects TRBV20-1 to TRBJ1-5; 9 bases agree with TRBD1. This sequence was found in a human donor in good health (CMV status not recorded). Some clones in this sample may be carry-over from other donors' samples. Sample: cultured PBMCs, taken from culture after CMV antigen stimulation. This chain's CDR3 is CSAGGDRANQPQHF. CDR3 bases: TGCAGTGCTGGGGGGGACAGGGCCAATCAGCCCCAGCATTTT.